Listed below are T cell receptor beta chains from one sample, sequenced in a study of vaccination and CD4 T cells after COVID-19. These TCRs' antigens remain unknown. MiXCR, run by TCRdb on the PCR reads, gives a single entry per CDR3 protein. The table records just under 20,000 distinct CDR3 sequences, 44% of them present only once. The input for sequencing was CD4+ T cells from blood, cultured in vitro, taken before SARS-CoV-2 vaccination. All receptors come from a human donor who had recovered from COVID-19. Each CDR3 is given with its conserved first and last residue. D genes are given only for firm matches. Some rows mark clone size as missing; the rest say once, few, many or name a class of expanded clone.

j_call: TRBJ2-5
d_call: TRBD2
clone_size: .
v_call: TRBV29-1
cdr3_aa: CSVSGTSGGLETQYF
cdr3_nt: TGCAGCGTTTCCGGGACTAGCGGGGGGTTAGAGACCCAGTACTTC

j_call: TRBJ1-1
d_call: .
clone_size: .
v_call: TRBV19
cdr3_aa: CASSGASLGIETEAFF
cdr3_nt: TGTGCCAGTAGTGGGGCCTCCCTGGGGATTGAGACTGAAGCTTTCTTT

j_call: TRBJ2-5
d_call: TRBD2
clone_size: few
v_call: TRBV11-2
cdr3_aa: CASSTSGGALETQYF
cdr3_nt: TGTGCCAGCAGCACTAGCGGGGGGGCTTTGGAGACCCAGTACTTC

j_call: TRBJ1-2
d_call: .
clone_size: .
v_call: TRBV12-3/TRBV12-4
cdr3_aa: CASSIRGADGYTF
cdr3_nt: TGTGCCAGCAGTATCAGGGGTGCTGATGGCTACACCTTC

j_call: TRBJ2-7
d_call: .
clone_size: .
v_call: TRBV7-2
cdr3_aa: CASSLVEGDEQYF
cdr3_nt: TGTGCCAGCAGCTTAGTCGAAGGGGACGAGCAGTACTTC

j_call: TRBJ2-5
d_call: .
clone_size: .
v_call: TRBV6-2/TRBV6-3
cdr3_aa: CASSAESRGETQYF
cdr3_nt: TGTGCCAGTTCGGCCGAATCACGAGGAGAGACCCAGTACTTC

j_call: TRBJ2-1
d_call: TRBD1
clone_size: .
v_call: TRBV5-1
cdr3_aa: CASSLVGDRVVDEQFF
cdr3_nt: TGCGCCAGCAGCTTGGTTGGGGACAGGGTTGTCGATGAGCAGTTCTTC

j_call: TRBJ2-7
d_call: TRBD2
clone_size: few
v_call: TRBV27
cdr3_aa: CATHPGTSNSYEQYF
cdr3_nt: TGTGCCACTCATCCAGGGACTAGCAACTCCTACGAGCAGTACTTC

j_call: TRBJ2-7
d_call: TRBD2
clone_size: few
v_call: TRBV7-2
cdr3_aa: CASSLALAGGHEQYF
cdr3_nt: TGTGCCAGCAGCTTAGCTCTAGCGGGGGGCCACGAGCAGTACTTC

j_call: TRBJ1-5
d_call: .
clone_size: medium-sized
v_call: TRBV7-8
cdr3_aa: CASSAQQGRGNQPQHF
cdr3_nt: TGTGCCAGCAGCGCTCAGCAGGGACGGGGCAATCAGCCCCAGCATTTT

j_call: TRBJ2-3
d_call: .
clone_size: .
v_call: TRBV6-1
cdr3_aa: CASSDLAGRDTQYF
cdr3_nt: TGTGCCAGCAGTGATTTAGCAGGTCGAGATACGCAGTATTTT

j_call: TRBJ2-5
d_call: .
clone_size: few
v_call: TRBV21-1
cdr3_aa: CASSKAVFGEETQYF
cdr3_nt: TGTGCCAGCAGCAAAGCGGTCTTTGGGGAGGAGACCCAGTACTTC

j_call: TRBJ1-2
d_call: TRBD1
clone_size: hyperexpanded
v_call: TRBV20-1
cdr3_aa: CSALGTGESQLNYGYTF
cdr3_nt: TGCAGTGCACTCGGGACAGGGGAAAGTCAGTTGAACTATGGCTACACCTTC

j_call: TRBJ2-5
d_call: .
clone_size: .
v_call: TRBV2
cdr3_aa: CASPGQTFQETQYF
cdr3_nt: TGTGCCAGCCCCGGGCAAACTTTCCAAGAGACCCAGTACTTC

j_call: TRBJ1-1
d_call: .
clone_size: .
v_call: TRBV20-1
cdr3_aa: CSARDKGGGTEAFF
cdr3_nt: TGCAGTGCTAGGGATAAGGGGGGAGGCACTGAAGCTTTCTTT

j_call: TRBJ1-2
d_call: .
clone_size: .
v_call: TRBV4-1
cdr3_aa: CASSQVLTNYGYTF
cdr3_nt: TGCGCCAGCAGCCAAGTGCTCACTAACTATGGCTACACCTTC

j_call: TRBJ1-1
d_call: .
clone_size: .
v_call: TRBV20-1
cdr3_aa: CSAAHGTNTEAFF
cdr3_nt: TGCAGTGCAGCCCACGGGACTAACACTGAAGCTTTCTTT

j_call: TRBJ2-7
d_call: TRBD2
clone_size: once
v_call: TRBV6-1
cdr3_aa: CASRSRHLTSGYEQYF
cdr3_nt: TGTGCCAGCAGGTCCAGGCACTTGACTAGCGGGTACGAGCAGTACTTC

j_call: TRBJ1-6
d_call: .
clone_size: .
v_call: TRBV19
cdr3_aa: CATKEGSYNSPLHF
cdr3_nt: TGTGCCACCAAGGAGGGCTCCTATAATTCACCCCTCCACTTT

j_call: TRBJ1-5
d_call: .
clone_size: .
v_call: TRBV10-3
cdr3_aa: CAISESSGPQHF
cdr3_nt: TGTGCCATCAGTGAGTCATCCGGGCCCCAGCATTTT

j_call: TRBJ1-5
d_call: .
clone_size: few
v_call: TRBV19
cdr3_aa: CASSIDQRQYQPQHF
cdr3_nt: TGTGCCAGTAGTATAGATCAGAGGCAGTATCAGCCCCAGCATTTT

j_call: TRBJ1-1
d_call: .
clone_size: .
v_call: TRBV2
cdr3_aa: CASELDRLAEAFF
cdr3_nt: TGTGCCAGCGAGCTCGACAGGTTGGCTGAAGCTTTCTTT

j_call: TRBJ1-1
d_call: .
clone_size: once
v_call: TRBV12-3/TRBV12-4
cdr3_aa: CASSTRVTLQGGAFF
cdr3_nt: TGTGCCAGCAGTACGAGGGTAACTTTACAGGGTGGCGCTTTCTTT

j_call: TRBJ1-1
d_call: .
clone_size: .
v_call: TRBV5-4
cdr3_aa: CASSEGPNTEAFF
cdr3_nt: TGTGCCAGCAGCGAGGGACCGAACACTGAAGCTTTCTTT

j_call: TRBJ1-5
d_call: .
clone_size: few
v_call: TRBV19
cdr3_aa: CASSIGGGTSQPQHF
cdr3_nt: TGTGCCAGTAGTATAGGTGGGGGGACCTCTCAGCCCCAGCATTTT

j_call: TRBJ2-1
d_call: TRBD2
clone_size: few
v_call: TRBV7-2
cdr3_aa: CASSSVRLAGGEQFF
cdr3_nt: TGTGCCAGCAGCTCCGTCAGACTAGCGGGGGGGGAGCAGTTCTTC

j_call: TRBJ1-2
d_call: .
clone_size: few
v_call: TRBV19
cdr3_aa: CASSRETNYGYTF
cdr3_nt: TGTGCCAGTAGTAGAGAGACAAACTATGGCTACACCTTC

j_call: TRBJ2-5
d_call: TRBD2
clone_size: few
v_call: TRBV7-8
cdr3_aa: CASSKGLAGDPNSETQYF
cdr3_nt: TGTGCCAGCAGCAAGGGACTAGCGGGGGACCCGAATTCAGAGACCCAGTACTTC

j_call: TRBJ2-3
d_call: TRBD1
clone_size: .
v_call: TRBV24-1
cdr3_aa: CATSARPGQGRAADTQYF
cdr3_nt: TGTGCCACCAGTGCCAGACCGGGACAGGGGAGGGCCGCAGATACGCAGTATTTT

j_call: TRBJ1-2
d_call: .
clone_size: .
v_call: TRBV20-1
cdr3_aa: CSADIRSGGYTF
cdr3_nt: TGCAGTGCGGATATCAGAAGCGGCGGCTACACCTTC

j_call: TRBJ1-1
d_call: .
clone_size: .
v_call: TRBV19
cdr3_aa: CASGVIDGVITEAFF
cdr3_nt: TGTGCCAGTGGGGTGATAGACGGGGTAATCACTGAAGCTTTCTTT

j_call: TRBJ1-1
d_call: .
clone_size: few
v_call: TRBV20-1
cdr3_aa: CSARQGWDTEAFF
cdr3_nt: TGCAGTGCTAGACAGGGATGGGACACTGAAGCTTTCTTT

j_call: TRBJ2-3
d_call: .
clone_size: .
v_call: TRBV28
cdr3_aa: CASSFLGTDTQYF
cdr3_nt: TGTGCCAGCAGTTTCCTAGGGACAGATACGCAGTATTTT

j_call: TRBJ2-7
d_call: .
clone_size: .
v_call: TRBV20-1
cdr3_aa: CSAKGGVEQYF
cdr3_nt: TGCAGTGCTAAAGGAGGGGTGGAGCAGTACTTC

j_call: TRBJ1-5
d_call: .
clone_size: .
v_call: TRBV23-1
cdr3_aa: CASSHPGRPSSQHF
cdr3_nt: TGCGCCAGCAGTCACCCGGGCCGTCCTTCGTCCCAGCATTTT

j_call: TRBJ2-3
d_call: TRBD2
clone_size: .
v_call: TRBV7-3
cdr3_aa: CASSQAGGTDTQYF
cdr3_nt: TGTGCCAGCAGTCAAGCGGGGGGAACCGATACGCAGTATTTT

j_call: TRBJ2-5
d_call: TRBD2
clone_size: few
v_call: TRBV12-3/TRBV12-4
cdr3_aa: CASSRMGTKETQYF
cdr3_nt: TGTGCCAGCAGCCGCATGGGGACTAAAGAGACCCAGTACTTC

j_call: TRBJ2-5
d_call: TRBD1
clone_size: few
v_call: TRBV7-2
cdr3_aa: CASSPRDRETQETQYF
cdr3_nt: TGTGCCAGCAGCCCCCGGGACAGAGAAACACAAGAGACCCAGTACTTC

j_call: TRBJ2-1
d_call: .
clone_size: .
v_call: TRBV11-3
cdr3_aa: CASSGSAGASNEQFF
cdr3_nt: TGTGCCAGCAGCGGTAGCGCGGGGGCCTCCAATGAGCAGTTCTTC

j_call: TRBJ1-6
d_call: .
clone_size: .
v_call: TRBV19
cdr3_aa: CASSKVGRGDSPLHF
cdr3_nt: TGTGCCAGTAGCAAAGTGGGCAGGGGAGATTCACCCCTCCACTTT

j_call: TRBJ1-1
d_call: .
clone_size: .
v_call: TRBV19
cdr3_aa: CASSPFQGNTEAFF
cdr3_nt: TGTGCCAGTAGTCCCTTCCAAGGGAACACTGAAGCTTTCTTT

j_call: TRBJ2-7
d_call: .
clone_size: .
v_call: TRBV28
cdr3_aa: CASSLAGTYEQYF
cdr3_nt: TGTGCCAGCAGCCTGGCGGGCACCTACGAGCAGTACTTC

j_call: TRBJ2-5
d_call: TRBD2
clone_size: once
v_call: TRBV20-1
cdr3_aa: CSAWEGLAAFGTQYF
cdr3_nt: TGCAGTGCTTGGGAGGGACTAGCGGCTTTCGGGACCCAGTACTTC

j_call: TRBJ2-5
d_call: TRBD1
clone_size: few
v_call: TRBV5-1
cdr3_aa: CASSLVGGETQYF
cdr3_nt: TGCGCCAGCAGCTTGGTAGGGGGCGAGACCCAGTACTTC

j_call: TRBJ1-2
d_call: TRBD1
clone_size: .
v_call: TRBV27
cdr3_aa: CASSPRQGEAYGYTF
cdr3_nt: TGTGCCAGCAGTCCCCGACAGGGGGAGGCCTATGGCTACACCTTC

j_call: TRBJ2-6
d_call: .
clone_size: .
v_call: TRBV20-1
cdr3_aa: CSARAAGNSGANVLTF
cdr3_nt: TGCAGTGCTAGAGCGGCAGGGAACTCTGGGGCCAACGTCCTGACTTTC

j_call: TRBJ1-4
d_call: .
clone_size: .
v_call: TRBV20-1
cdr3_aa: CSARGGRAWNEKLFF
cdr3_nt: TGCAGTGCTAGAGGCGGCAGGGCGTGGAATGAAAAACTGTTTTTT

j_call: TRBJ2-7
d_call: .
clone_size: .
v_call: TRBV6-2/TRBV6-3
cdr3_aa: CASSYRDVYEQYF
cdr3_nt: TGTGCCAGCAGTTACCGGGACGTCTACGAGCAGTACTTC

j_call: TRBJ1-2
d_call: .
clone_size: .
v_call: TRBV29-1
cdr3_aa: CSVEGRGYGYTF
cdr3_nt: TGCAGCGTTGAGGGCCGGGGCTATGGCTACACCTTC

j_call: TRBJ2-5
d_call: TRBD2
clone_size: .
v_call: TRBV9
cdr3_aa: CASSATSGGAAETQYF
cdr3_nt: TGTGCCAGCAGCGCCACTAGCGGGGGGGCCGCAGAGACCCAGTACTTC

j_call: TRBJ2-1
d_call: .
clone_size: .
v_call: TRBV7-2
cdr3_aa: CASSLVDEQFF
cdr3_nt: TGTGCCAGCAGCTTAGTCGATGAGCAGTTCTTC

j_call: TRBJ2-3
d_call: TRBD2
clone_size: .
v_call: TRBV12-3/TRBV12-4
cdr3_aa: CASSLGTTTDTQYF
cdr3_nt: TGTGCCAGCAGTTTGGGGACTACCACAGATACGCAGTATTTT

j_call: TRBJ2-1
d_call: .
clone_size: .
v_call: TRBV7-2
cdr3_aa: CASSLGDEGYNEQFF
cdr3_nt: TGTGCCAGCAGCTTAGGGGACGAGGGGTACAATGAGCAGTTCTTC

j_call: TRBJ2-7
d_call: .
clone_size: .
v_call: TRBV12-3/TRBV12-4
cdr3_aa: CASSHLQSAYEQYF
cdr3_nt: TGTGCCAGCAGCCACCTACAGAGCGCCTACGAGCAGTACTTC

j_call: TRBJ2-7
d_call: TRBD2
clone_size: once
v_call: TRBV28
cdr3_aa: CASSLYAGSSGRNEQYF
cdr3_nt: TGTGCCAGCAGTTTATACGCCGGTTCTAGCGGGAGGAATGAGCAGTACTTC

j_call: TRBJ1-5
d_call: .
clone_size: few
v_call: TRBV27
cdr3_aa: CASSLSSFRGPQPQHF
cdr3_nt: TGTGCCAGCAGTTTATCAAGTTTCCGGGGACCTCAGCCCCAGCATTTT